The 21 T cell receptor beta chains below were found in one sample sequenced in a study of beta chain features in type 1 diabetes. cDNA synthesis used the whole RNA isolate, giving expressed TCRB sequences. TCRdb's copy holds only in-frame clones and misses some; the assay was immunoSEQ multiplex PCR. The table includes more than 130,000 clones, 6.9% detected once. The sequencing sample was made of central memory CD4+ T cells from blood. The receptors shown here come from a woman aged 25 to 39 in good health.

This clone was counted only a few times. The V gene is TRBV29-1, the J gene TRBJ2-2, with TRBD2 matching 10 bases. CDR3 length equals 15 residues. Germline loops: CDR1 SQVTM, CDR2 ANQGSEA. V shed 1 base and J 2 bases; nucleotides not matched to a gene: 1. The CDR3, as DNA: TGCAGCGTTGAAGGGACTAGCGGAAACACCGGGGAGCTGTTTTTT. It codes for CSVEGTSGNTGELFF.

This sequence joins TRBV18 and TRBJ2-1, with D perhaps matching TRBD2 (5 bases). The CDR3 is made up of 14 amino acids. Germline V gives CDR1 KGHSH, CDR2 LQKENI. Trimming shortened V by 3 bases and J by 6 bases, and 12 bases separated the two germline ends. The CDR3 is CASSPERRSNEQFF. The CDR3 DNA reads as TGTGCCAGCTCACCCGAGCGGAGAAGCAATGAGCAGTTCTTC.

The gene calls are TRBV7-2 and TRBJ1-2; D is perhaps TRBD1 (5 bases). Trimming removed 6 bases from V and 1 base from J, with 12 bases in between. Germline assignment: CDR1 SGHTA and CDR2 FQGNSA. The CDR3 is made up of 14 amino acids. CDR3 in amino acids: CASSAGVFNYGYTF. The CDR3 nucleotides are TGTGCCAGCAGTGCGGGGGTGTTTAACTATGGCTACACCTTC. Based on the CDR3 plus reference TRBV7-2 and TRBJ1-2, the full variable domain is GAGVSQSPSNKVTEKGKDVELRCDPISGHTALYWYRQSLGQGLEFLIYFQGNSAPDKSGLPSDRFSAERTGGSVSTLTIQRTQQEDSAVYLCASSAGVFNYGYTFGSGTRLTVV.

This clone was counted only a few times. The rearrangement joins TRBV7-2 to TRBJ1-2; 10 bases agree with TRBD1. Germline trimming cut 5 bases from V and 5 bases from J; bases unmatched to any gene: 8. Looked up from germline, CDR1 is SGHTA and CDR2 is FQGNSA. The CDR3 is 15 amino acids. The CDR3: CASSPGQGRKYGYTF. The DNA of the CDR3 is TGTGCCAGCAGCCCGGGACAGGGGAGAAAGTATGGCTACACCTTC.

Comment on this clone: This may stem from a read error, because a much larger clone lies one nucleotide away. The gene calls are TRBV7-3 and TRBJ1-2, with no clear D. Germline V CDR1 and CDR2: SGHTA, FQGTGA. CDR3 length: 12 amino acids. V lost 5 bases to trimming and J lost 4 bases, with 8 bases between them. CDR3 region: CASSADTYGYTF. The CDR3, as DNA: TGTGCCAGCAGCGCCGACACCTATGGCTACACCTTC. Combining the CDR3 with reference TRBV7-3 and TRBJ1-2 gives the whole variable domain GAGVSQTPSNKVTEKGKYVELRCDPISGHTALYWYRQSLGQGPEFLIYFQGTGAADDSGLPNDRFFAVRPEGSVSTLKIQRTERGDSAVYLCASSADTYGYTFGSGTRLTVV.

The gene calls are TRBV18 and TRBJ2-7; perhaps TRBD1 as D (5 bases). CDR3 size: 13 residues. CDR1 KGHSH and CDR2 LQKENI come from the germline V gene. V dropped 2 bases and J dropped 2 bases, with 7 bases sitting between them. The CDR3 here is CASSPGAAYEQYF. The DNA of the CDR3 is TGTGCCAGCTCACCAGGGGCAGCCTACGAGCAGTACTTC.

CDR3 bases: TGTGCCAGCAGCTTAACGGCACAGGGGGCCGGCGAAACCCAGTACTTC. It encodes CASSLTAQGAGETQYF. The J gene is TRBJ2-5, the V gene TRBV7-3; TRBD1 agrees at 9 bases. There are 16 residues in the CDR3. V shed 0 bases, J shed 8 bases, and the junction held 10 bases outside the gene matches. Germline loops: CDR1 SGHTA, CDR2 FQGTGA. The entire variable domain, with the rest obtained from reference TRBV7-3 and TRBJ2-5, is as follows: GAGVSQTPSNKVTEKGKYVELRCDPISGHTALYWYRQSLGQGPEFLIYFQGTGAADDSGLPNDRFFAVRPEGSVSTLKIQRTERGDSAVYLCASSLTAQGAGETQYFGPGTRLLVL.

J is TRBJ2-1 and V is TRBV27; 9 bases match TRBD2. The CDR3 extends over 14 amino acids. V shed 6 bases and J 2 bases; nucleotides not matched to a gene: 2. Germline V gene data show CDR1 as MNHEY and CDR2 as SMNVEV (reference sequence). As DNA, the CDR3 is TGTGCCAGCAGAATAGCGGGAGCCTACAATGAGCAGTTCTTC. Protein sequence: CASRIAGAYNEQFF.

The sample holds many counts of this clone. J is TRBJ2-7 and V is TRBV28; TRBD2 matches at 8 bases. Per the germline V gene, CDR1 is MDHEN and CDR2 is SYDVKM. The CDR3 runs to 13 residues. V lost 6 bases, J lost 6 bases, and 7 bases stayed unmatched. The CDR3 bases are TGTGCCAGCAGCACCGGGACTAGAGGCGAGCAGTACTTC. Its translation is CASSTGTRGEQYF.

The chain joins TRBV6-5 to TRBJ2-7; weak D call: TRBD2 (6 bases). The CDR3 sequence is 14 residues long. CDR1 is MNHEY and CDR2 is SVGAGI in the germline V gene. V lost 2 bases to trimming and J lost 0 bases, with 8 bases between them. CDR3 coding DNA: TGTGCCAGCAGTTACAGCGGGCTCTCCTACGAGCAGTACTTC. Residues: CASSYSGLSYEQYF.

This clone was seen a handful of times. V and J are TRBV2 and TRBJ1-5; D remains unclear. This CDR3 comprises 15 residues. Deletions cut 1 base from V and 0 bases from J, with 7 bases between. Germline CDR1 and CDR2: SNHLY and FYNNEI. The CDR3 coding sequence is TGTGCCAGCAGTGAAGAACGGGGTAGCAATCAGCCCCAGCATTTT. Residues: CASSEERGSNQPQHF.

This clone was seen more than once but under ten times. CDR3: CASSLLAAGVETQYF. The CDR3 DNA reads as TGTGCCAGCAGCTTACTAGCGGCAGGGGTGGAGACCCAGTACTTC. V is TRBV7-2 and J is TRBJ2-5; D perhaps matches TRBD2 (7 bases). The CDR3 is made up of 15 amino acids. Trimming took 2 bases from V and 5 from J, leaving 15 bases between them. CDR1 and CDR2 (germline): SGHTA, FQGNSA.

V and J are TRBV7-2 and TRBJ2-7; TRBD2 matches at 14 bases. With 10 bases clipped from V and 7 bases from J, the junction kept 12 bases outside the gene matches. CDR1 and CDR2 (germline): SGHTA, FQGNSA. The CDR3 sequence is 15 residues long. The CDR3 region is CATHRLAGGLREQYF. The CDR3 DNA reads TGTGCCACCCATCGACTAGCGGGAGGGCTTCGGGAGCAGTACTTC.

V is TRBV11-2 and J is TRBJ2-5; 11 bases match TRBD2. V was pared by 1 base and J by 5 bases, with 9 bases of the junction left unmatched. CDR1 and CDR2 from the germline V gene are SGHAT and FQNNGV. This CDR3 spans 17 amino acids. CDR3 protein: CASSLAGGLAGGETQYF. CDR3 in DNA: TGTGCCAGCAGCTTAGCGGGCGGGCTAGCGGGAGGTGAGACCCAGTACTTC.

There are many counts of this clone. The chain links TRBV29-1 to TRBJ2-1, with 8 bases fitting TRBD1. Germline CDR1 SQVTM, CDR2 ANQGSEA. V shed 4 bases and J 7 bases; nucleotides not matched to a gene: 6. The CDR3 length is 13 residues. This chain's CDR3 is CSVGPTGGNEQFF. The CDR3 nucleotides read TGCAGCGTTGGTCCTACAGGGGGGAATGAGCAGTTCTTC.

CDR3 nucleotide sequence: TGTGCCAGCAGCTTCCCGCACGGTGAGCAGTTCTTC. This gives the protein CASSFPHGEQFF. The genes are TRBV7-3 and TRBJ2-1; D unresolved. The V and J ends lost 3 bases and 9 bases respectively, with 9 bases between them. The CDR3 is 12 residues long. Germline-derived CDR1 and CDR2 are SGHTA and FQGTGA.

The V call is TRBV4-2, the J call TRBJ2-1, with D tentatively TRBD2 (6 bases). Germline values: CDR1 LGHNA, CDR2 YNFKEQ. Trimming took off 2 bases at V and 0 bases at J, with 11 bases between the two ends. The CDR3 length is 16 residues. CDR3 sequence (DNA): TGTGCCAGCAGCCAAATAGCGGAATACTCCTACAATGAGCAGTTCTTC. It yields the protein CASSQIAEYSYNEQFF.

Many counts were recorded for this clone. The chain is built from TRBV18 and TRBJ2-7; possibly TRBD1 for D (6 bases). V lost 0 bases and J 2 bases, leaving 8 bases between the germline ends. The CDR3 is 14 residues long. Germline V gives CDR1 KGHSH, CDR2 LQKENI. Here the CDR3 reads CASSPPGAAYEQYF. For the CDR3, the DNA is TGTGCCAGCTCACCACCGGGGGCGGCCTACGAGCAGTACTTC.

The chain joins TRBV7-9 to TRBJ2-3; TRBD2 is a possible D gene (5 bases). V was trimmed by 4 bases and J by 2 bases, leaving 10 bases between them. Germline V gene lookup returns CDR1 SEHNR and CDR2 FQNEAQ (reference sequence). The CDR3 runs to 14 residues. CDR3 in amino acids: CASSSRGDTDTQYF. CDR3 sequence (DNA): TGTGCCAGCAGCTCCCGGGGAGACACAGATACGCAGTATTTT.

The sample holds a few counts of this clone. This chain connects TRBV28 to TRBJ2-7; 10 nucleotides agree with TRBD2. Germline V gives CDR1 MDHEN, CDR2 SYDVKM. This CDR3 comprises 15 residues. Trimming at V came to 5 bases and at J to 5 bases, leaving 9 bases not matched to a gene. CDR3 DNA sequence: TGTGCCAGCAGTCGGGAGGGACTAGCGAGGCACGAGCAGTACTTC. Protein product: CASSREGLARHEQYF.

This clone has more than one count but fewer than ten. CDR3 residues: CASSSNGQGNTEAFF. CDR3 bases: TGTGCCAGCAGCTCGAACGGACAGGGGAACACTGAAGCTTTCTTT. The chain combines TRBV5-8 with TRBJ1-1; 8 nucleotides line up with TRBD1. Looked up from germline, CDR1 is SGHTS and CDR2 is YDEGEE. V lost 3 bases to trimming and J lost 1 base; unmatched junction nucleotides: 5. The CDR3 sequence is 15 residues long.